A few counts support the clone carrying this TCR beta chain. Its antigen is unknown. Primers: 60 Vbeta forward and 13 Jbeta reverse. The table came from immunoSEQ multiplex PCR; TCRdb's copy has only in-frame clones and leaves some out. The table records roughly 200,000 clones, roughly 9.5% of them present only once. V lost 4 bases to trimming and J lost 7 bases, with 20 bases between them. This CDR3 spans 16 amino acids. Germline CDR1 reads SGHRS; CDR2 reads YFSETQ. This sample is part of a study of cytomegalovirus exposure and HLA in healthy donors. General study findings and limits: Near-uniform donor sequencing depth was presumed by presence/absence analyses. As immune exposure information, only CMV serostatus was available. The study labeled around 160 TCR beta chains cytomegalovirus-associated.

The sequence came from a woman in her twenties or thirties in good health and CMV-seropositive. Sequenced material: PBMCs. The rearrangement links TRBV5-1 to TRBJ2-2; D might be TRBD2 (6 bases). The CDR3 DNA sequence: TGCGCCAGCAGCCCTGGGACTCCCCGAGGGATCGGGGAGCTGTTTTTT. Amino acids: CASSPGTPRGIGELFF.